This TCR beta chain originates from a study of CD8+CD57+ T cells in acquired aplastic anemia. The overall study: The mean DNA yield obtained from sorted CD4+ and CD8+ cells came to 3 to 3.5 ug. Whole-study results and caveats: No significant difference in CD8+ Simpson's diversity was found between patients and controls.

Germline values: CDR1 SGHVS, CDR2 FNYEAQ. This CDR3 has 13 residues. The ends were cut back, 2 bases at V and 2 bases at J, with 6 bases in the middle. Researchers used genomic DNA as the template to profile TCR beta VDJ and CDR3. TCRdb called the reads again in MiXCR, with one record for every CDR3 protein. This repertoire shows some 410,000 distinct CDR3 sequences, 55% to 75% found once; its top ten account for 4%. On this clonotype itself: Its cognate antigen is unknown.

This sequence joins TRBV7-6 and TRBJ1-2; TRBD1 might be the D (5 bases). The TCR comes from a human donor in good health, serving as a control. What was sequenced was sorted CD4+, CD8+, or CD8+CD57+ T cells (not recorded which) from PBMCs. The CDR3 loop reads CASSLNRNYGYTF. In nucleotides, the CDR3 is TGTGCCAGCAGCTTAAACAGGAACTATGGCTACACCTTC.